This TCR beta chain was sequenced for a study of T cells after posttransplantation cyclophosphamide. Trimming pared 0 bases from V and 10 bases from J, leaving 10 bases between. Germline V gene data show CDR1 as MNHEY and CDR2 as SVGAGI. CDR3 length: 14 amino acids. Profiling relied on immunoSEQ multiplex PCR, and the TCRdb table lists in-frame clones only, not all of them. The table records fewer than 35,000 clones, over 75% of them present only once. Whole-study results and caveats: After PTCy, TRB diversity resembled that of CNI/methotrexate controls.

As concerns this clone: Its matching antigen is unknown.

Cells defined as naive were viable CD3+CD4+ or CD3+CD8+ and CCR7+CD45RA+CD45RO-CD95-CD27+CD28+. The receptor comes from a man aged 25 to 45 in good health and a related stem cell transplant donor. The sequenced sample was naive CD4+ T cells sorted from blood. The rearrangement links TRBV6-5 to TRBJ1-6; D is perhaps TRBD1 (6 bases). DNA of the CDR3: TGTGCCAGCAGTTACTCGAAAGGGGGATCACCCCTCCACTTT. This translates into CASSYSKGGSPLHF.